Presented here are 20 T cell receptor beta chains from one specimen sequenced in a study of blood T cell repertoires in COVID-19. TCRdb's table, derived via immunoSEQ multiplex PCR, lists solely in-frame clones and lacks some. The data contain 130,000 or so clones, about 86% of them seen just once; the ten biggest clones take up about 8%. Specimen: peripheral blood. Receptor source: a woman in her sixties with acute or convalescent COVID-19.

This chain connects TRBV7-8 to TRBJ2-7; perhaps TRBD1 as D (6 bases). V lost 8 bases and J 0 bases, leaving 17 bases between the germline ends. From germline, CDR1 is SGHVS and CDR2 FQNEAQ. This CDR3 spans 15 amino acids. CDR3 in DNA: TGTGCCAGCTGTCCCAGGACAGCAAGCTCCTACGAGCAGTACTTC. Amino acid sequence: CASCPRTASSYEQYF.

This chain links TRBV21-1 with TRBJ2-3; the table gives TRBD2 as D, unverified against the DNA. TRBV21-1 counts as a pseudogene. This CDR3 is built from 17 residues. In DNA form, the CDR3 reads TGTGCCAGCAGCCAAAGGGGCGGACTAGCGGACACAGATACGCAGTATTTT. It yields the protein CASSQRGGLADTDTQYF.

This clone was seen once. The J gene is TRBJ1-1, the V gene TRBV3-1 (or the pseudogene TRBV3-2), with a possible D match to TRBD1 (6 bases). The germline V and J ends were trimmed by 2 bases and 0 bases, with 25 bases remaining between them. The germline V gene has CDR1 LGHDT and CDR2 YNNKEL (reference sequence). The CDR3 has 20 amino acids. The CDR3 DNA is TGTGCCAGCAGCCAAATACTGTTCAGGACAGCAACCCTGATGAACACTGAAGCTTTCTTT. This codes for CASSQILFRTATLMNTEAFF.

The chain combines TRBV18 with TRBJ1-4; TRBD1 matches at 7 bases. This CDR3 region has 16 residues. The germline V gene encodes CDR1 KGHSH and CDR2 LQKENI. The V and J ends lost 3 bases and 4 bases, in that order; junction bases with no gene match: 8. In DNA form, the CDR3 reads TGTGCCAGCTCACCCGAACCGGGACAGCGTAATGAAAAACTGTTTTTT. It is translated as CASSPEPGQRNEKLFF. Variable domain in full (rest from reference TRBV18 and TRBJ1-4): NAGVMQNPRHLVRRRGQEARLRCSPMKGHSHVYWYRQLPEEGLKFMVYLQKENIIDESGMPKERFSAEFPKEGPSILRIQQVVRGDSAAYFCASSPEPGQRNEKLFFGSGTQLSVL.

V and J are TRBV10-3 and TRBJ2-7, with TRBD2 matching 12 bases. From germline, CDR1 is ENHRY and CDR2 SYGVKD. CDR3 length equals 17 residues. V trimming: 0 bases; J trimming: 4 bases; junction bases outside the gene matches: 7. CDR3 DNA: TGTGCCATCAGTGAGTCGGAGGCTAGCGGGGGGGTATACGAGCAGTACTTC. The encoded protein is CAISESEASGGVYEQYF.

The chain combines TRBV9 with TRBJ2-1; 14 nucleotides align to TRBD2. Germline CDR1 SGDLS, CDR2 YYNGEE. The J segment lost 9 bases and the V segment lost 3 bases, leaving 5 bases of the junction unmatched. The CDR3 is 15 residues long. The CDR3 loop is CASSETSGGATEQFF. In DNA form, the CDR3 reads TGTGCCAGCAGCGAGACTAGCGGGGGGGCCACTGAGCAGTTCTTC. The entire variable domain, with the rest obtained from reference TRBV9 and TRBJ2-1, is as follows: DSGVTQTPKHLITATGQRVTLRCSPRSGDLSVYWYQQSLDQGLQFLIQYYNGEERAKGNILERFSAQQFPDLHSELNLSSLELGDSALYFCASSETSGGATEQFFGPGTRLTVL.

The genes are TRBV28 and TRBJ1-4, with TRBD1 as a possible D gene (6 bases). Germline V gives CDR1 MDHEN, CDR2 SYDVKM. Deletions cut 5 bases from V and 0 bases from J, with 10 bases between. The length of the CDR3 is 15 residues. CDR3: CASSAAGATNEKLFF. In nucleotides, the CDR3 is TGTGCCAGCAGTGCAGCAGGGGCAACTAATGAAAAACTGTTTTTT. Full variable domain (rest looked up from reference TRBV28 and TRBJ1-4): DVKVTQSSRYLVKRTGEKVFLECVQDMDHENMFWYRQDPGLGLRLIYFSYDVKMKEKGDIPEGYSVSREKKERFSLILESASTNQTSMYLCASSAAGATNEKLFFGSGTQLSVL.

The rearrangement joins TRBV30 to TRBJ1-5; 7 bases align to TRBD1. Germline CDR1 and CDR2: GTSNPN and SVGIG (reference sequence). With 1 base clipped from V and 5 bases from J, the junction kept 2 bases outside the gene matches. The CDR3 contains 13 residues. The CDR3 region has the DNA TGTGCCTGGAGTGACAGGGGATATCAGCCCCAGCATTTT. Protein sequence: CAWSDRGYQPQHF.

The V gene is TRBV3-1 (or the pseudogene TRBV3-2), the J gene TRBJ2-3; a weak D match, TRBD1 (5 bases). The CDR3 is made up of 17 amino acids. V lost 3 bases and J 14 bases, leaving 30 bases between the germline ends. CDR1 and CDR2 from the germline V gene are LGHDT and YNNKEL (reference sequence). The CDR3 DNA reads as TGTGCCAGCAGCCAGAGATCAGCCAGGAGAGGACACAGATTAGGGTATTTT. Protein sequence: CASSQRSARRGHRLGYF.

The V gene is TRBV24-1, the J gene TRBJ2-7, with TRBD1 matching 10 bases. Germline loops: CDR1 KGHDR, CDR2 SFDVKD. J gave up 6 bases and V 3 bases, and 7 bases lay outside the gene matches. The CDR3 consists of 15 residues. CDR3 sequence reads: CATSDHTGTGVEQYF. In DNA, the CDR3 is TGTGCCACCAGTGATCACACCGGGACAGGGGTCGAGCAGTACTTC.

This chain connects TRBV2 to TRBJ2-6, with a possible D match to TRBD1 (6 bases). CDR3 length: 15 amino acids. Germline V gives CDR1 SNHLY, CDR2 FYNNEI. V was clipped by 4 bases and J by 2 bases, with 9 bases between them. In DNA form, the CDR3 reads TGTGCCAGCAGTGGAGACAGGACTGGGGCCAACGTCCTGACTTTC. Residues: CASSGDRTGANVLTF.

This sequence joins TRBV7-2 and TRBJ2-3; D perhaps matches TRBD2 (5 bases). The CDR3 is 15 residues long. Trimming stripped 5 bases from V and 2 bases from J, with 14 bases between. Germline CDR1 and CDR2: SGHTA and FQGNSA. The CDR3 DNA is TGTGCCAGCAGCCTGTACGGAGGCCCCACAGATACGCAGTATTTT. Its protein is CASSLYGGPTDTQYF.

The chain links TRBV28 to TRBJ2-1; 8 bases line up with TRBD2. This CDR3 is built from 19 residues. Germline CDR1 and CDR2: MDHEN and SYDVKM. V was clipped by 3 bases and J by 3 bases; unmatched bases: 16. The CDR3 reads CASSFRGSGGGTHYNEQFF. The CDR3 DNA is TGTGCCAGCAGTTTTAGGGGAAGTGGCGGGGGGACTCACTACAATGAGCAGTTCTTC. Supplemented by reference TRBV28 and TRBJ2-1, the full variable domain reads DVKVTQSSRYLVKRTGEKVFLECVQDMDHENMFWYRQDPGLGLRLIYFSYDVKMKEKGDIPEGYSVSREKKERFSLILESASTNQTSMYLCASSFRGSGGGTHYNEQFFGPGTRLTVL.

V and J are TRBV30 and TRBJ1-2; D perhaps matches TRBD1 (5 bases). V lost 3 bases, J lost 4 bases, and 15 bases lay in between. The germline V gene has CDR1 GTSNPN and CDR2 SVGIG (reference sequence). CDR3 length: 14 residues. In DNA form, the CDR3 reads TGTGCCTGGAGCCCCGACAGATTAATCTATGGCTACACCTTC. This codes for CAWSPDRLIYGYTF.

V gene TRBV6-6 combines with J gene TRBJ1-1, with TRBD1 matching over 11 bases. CDR1 MNHNY and CDR2 SVGAGI come from the germline V gene (reference sequence). This CDR3 spans 15 amino acids. J was trimmed by 4 bases and V by 6 bases; bases with no gene match: 7. The CDR3 nucleotides are TGTGCCAGCAGACTAGACGGGACAGGGGGCACTGAAGCTTTCTTT. It specifies CASRLDGTGGTEAFF.

As for this clone: Other DNA sequences in this specimen translate into the identical CDR3. The CDR3 nucleotides are TGCGCCAGCAGCTTGGGTTCGACAGCTATTACAGATACGCAGTATTTT. Its translation is CASSLGSTAITDTQYF. The V gene is TRBV5-1, the J gene TRBJ2-3; D might be TRBD1 (5 bases). The V and J ends lost 0 bases and 3 bases respectively, with 14 bases between them. CDR1 and CDR2 (germline): SGHRS, YFSETQ. The CDR3 sequence is 16 residues long.

This chain connects TRBV11-2 to TRBJ1-2; 10 bases map to TRBD1. Germline CDR1 and CDR2: SGHAT and FQNNGV. V dropped 5 bases and J dropped 11; count of bases not matched to a gene: 11. This CDR3 is built from 14 residues. For the CDR3, the DNA is TGTGCCAGCAGCCCTGGACAGGGGGGCGTTCCGTACACCTTC. It codes for CASSPGQGGVPYTF.

The chain is built from TRBV11-1 and TRBJ2-3; D may be TRBD1 (6 bases). CDR1 and CDR2 (germline): SGHAT, FQDESV (reference sequence). The CDR3 sequence is 13 residues long. V was clipped by 5 bases and J by 4 bases, with 10 bases between them. The chain's CDR3 is CASSPGQPDTQYF. The DNA for the CDR3 is TGTGCCAGCAGCCCCGGACAGCCAGATACGCAGTATTTT.

The chain couples TRBV28 to TRBJ2-7; TRBD1 is a possible D gene (6 bases). The CDR3 contains 15 residues. Germline V lookup: CDR1 MDHEN, CDR2 SYDVKM. V was trimmed by 1 base and J by 2 bases, leaving 12 bases between them. CDR3 sequence: CASSLYRGSPYEQYF. CDR3 coding DNA: TGTGCCAGCAGTTTATATAGGGGGTCGCCCTACGAGCAGTACTTC.

Turning to this clone: Compared with germline, one end of the junction differs, possibly owing to a read error. The chain recombines TRBV5-1 with TRBJ1-2; 8 bases align to TRBD1. This CDR3 region has 14 residues. Germline CDR1 and CDR2: SGHRS and YFSETQ. In nucleotides, the CDR3 is TGCGCCCGCAGTCCACAGGGGGGGGATTATGGCTACACCTTC. Residues: CARSPQGGDYGYTF.